These T cell receptor beta chains were read from a single sample in a study of blood T cells in healthy people across ages. TCRdb reanalysed the 5' RACE reads using MiXCR and keeps one entry per CDR3 protein. The profile shows 1,800,000 or so distinct CDR3 sequences, about two fifths of them singletons. Sequencing was performed on blood. These receptors came from a human donor in good health. Both conserved end residues are part of each CDR3. The D gene is left open where the match is weak. Where a row states a size, it is once, few, many or the class of an expanded clone; other rows omit it.

j_gene	d_gene	v_gene	abundance	CDR3nt	CDR3aa
TRBJ1-4	NA	TRBV24-1	NA	TGTGCCACCAGTGATCCATCCGGGACAAGTGAAAAACTGTTTTTT	CATSDPSGTSEKLFF
TRBJ1-1	NA	TRBV6-5	NA	TGTGCCAGCAGTTACCAGGAGGGGGACACTGAAGCTTTCTTT	CASSYQEGDTEAFF
TRBJ1-5	NA	TRBV3-1	NA	TGTGCCAGCAGCCAAGATCAACAGGGTCAGCCCCAGCATTTT	CASSQDQQGQPQHF
TRBJ2-3	TRBD2	TRBV7-2	few	TGTGCCAGCAGCTTCCCTCTGGCGGGGGGTTCGACAGATACGCAGTATTTT	CASSFPLAGGSTDTQYF
TRBJ2-1	TRBD1	TRBV29-1	NA	TGCAGCGTTCCGGACAGGGCCTTTTACAATGAGCAGTTCTTC	CSVPDRAFYNEQFF
TRBJ2-7	NA	TRBV15	NA	TGTGCCACCAGCAGAGAACTAGGAGGGAGGCCCTACGAGCAGTACTTC	CATSRELGGRPYEQYF
TRBJ2-7	TRBD1	TRBV2	few	TGTGCCAGCAGTGAAGGGACAGGGATCTACGAGCAGTACTTC	CASSEGTGIYEQYF
TRBJ2-1	NA	TRBV7-9	NA	TGTGCCAGCAGCTTATACACCTCACAGACGAGGTACTGGAGTGAGCAGTTCTTC	CASSLYTSQTRYWSEQFF
TRBJ1-1	NA	TRBV6-2/TRBV6-3	NA	TGTGCCAGCAGTATCACAGGAACACCTATGGAAGCTTTCTTT	CASSITGTPMEAFF
TRBJ1-1	NA	TRBV5-1	NA	TGCGCCAGCAGCTCGGCGACACGAAACACTGAAGCTTTCTTT	CASSSATRNTEAFF
TRBJ2-7	TRBD2	TRBV29-1	NA	TGCAGCGTTGGCGCTAGCGGGAGACCCTACGAGCAGTACTTC	CSVGASGRPYEQYF
TRBJ1-1	NA	TRBV9	few	TGTGCCAGCAGCCCAAGGCACTGGAGTGAAGCTTTCTTT	CASSPRHWSEAFF
TRBJ2-7	NA	TRBV12-5	few	TGTGCTAGTGGTTTGTCACTCGCGCGCGAGCAGTACTTC	CASGLSLAREQYF
TRBJ1-1	NA	TRBV29-1	NA	TGCAGCGTTGGCTTAATAACCATGAACACTGAAGCTTTCTTT	CSVGLITMNTEAFF
TRBJ2-2	TRBD1	TRBV12-3/TRBV12-4	NA	TGTGCCAGCAGGACAGGGTTCGTTGCGAACACCGGGGAGCTGTTTTTT	CASRTGFVANTGELFF
TRBJ2-6	NA	TRBV2	NA	TGTGCCAGCAGTGAAGCCAGCAGGGGACCCGGGGCCAACGTCCTGACTTTC	CASSEASRGPGANVLTF
TRBJ1-2	NA	TRBV6-5	NA	TGTGCCAGCCAAATCGCTAAGCCCTTCTATGGCTACACCTTC	CASQIAKPFYGYTF
TRBJ2-7	NA	TRBV11-2	NA	TGTGCCAGCAGCTTGCTGACTTACTCCTACGAGCAGTACTTC	CASSLLTYSYEQYF
TRBJ1-5	NA	TRBV15	few	TGTGCCACCAGCAGTGGATGGCAAGGGGGAAATCAGCCCCAGCATTTT	CATSSGWQGGNQPQHF
TRBJ1-1	TRBD1	TRBV10-3	NA	TGTGCCATCAGTAGGGACAGTGAAGCTTTCTTT	CAISRDSEAFF
TRBJ1-2	TRBD1	TRBV10-3	NA	TGTGCCATCAGTGGAAACAGGGGAAGCTTCTATGGCTACACCTTC	CAISGNRGSFYGYTF
TRBJ2-5	NA	TRBV6-6	few	TGTGCCAGCAGTTACTCTGGGAAGGGTTCATCCCAAGAGACCCAGTACTTC	CASSYSGKGSSQETQYF